This entry lists 32 T cell receptor beta chains sequenced from one sample in a study of cytomegalovirus exposure and HLA in healthy donors. Profiled with immunoSEQ multiplex PCR; TCRdb holds only in-frame clones, not every one. The table has around 50,000 clones, more than 85% seen once. Source material: PBMCs. The receptors stem from a woman between 18 and 29 years old in good health and CMV-seronegative.

J is TRBJ2-1 and V is TRBV11-2, with TRBD2 as a possible D gene (5 bases). The CDR3 totals 15 residues. V was pared by 5 bases and J by 7 bases, with 18 bases between. Germline lookup yields CDR1 SGHAT and CDR2 FQNNGV. The CDR3 region has the DNA TGTGCCAGCAGCGAACCCGGGGTGCCTCGTAATGAGCAGTTCTTC. Translation gives CASSEPGVPRNEQFF.

The chain links TRBV5-4 to TRBJ2-7; 7 nucleotides line up with TRBD1. The CDR3 covers 14 residues. Looked up from germline, CDR1 is SGHNT and CDR2 is YYREEE (reference sequence). Germline trimming cut 0 bases from V and 3 bases from J; bases unmatched to any gene: 3. The CDR3 DNA sequence: TGTGCCAGCAGCTTGGGAGGGGGCCGCTACGAGCAGTACGTC. It codes for CASSLGGGRYEQYV.

The chain carries TRBV5-6 and TRBJ1-1; the match to TRBD1 covers 9 bases. This CDR3 comprises 16 residues. CDR1 is SGHDT, CDR2 YYEEEE, per germline. Trimming took 4 bases from V and 0 from J; bases not matched to a gene: 7. CDR3 in amino acids: CASSPWTGEMNTEAFF. The CDR3, as DNA: TGTGCCAGCAGCCCCTGGACAGGGGAAATGAACACTGAAGCTTTCTTT.

V and J are TRBV7-8 and TRBJ1-3; no clear D gene. The germline gives CDR1 SGHVS, CDR2 FQNEAQ. The V and J ends lost 0 bases and 6 bases respectively, with 12 bases between them. CDR3 length: 15 residues. The CDR3 reads CASSLALGPTNTIYF. In DNA, the CDR3 is TGTGCCAGCAGCTTAGCATTGGGCCCCACAAACACCATATATTTT.

The chain recombines TRBV27 with TRBJ2-7; 9 bases fit TRBD1. Germline CDR1 reads MNHEY; CDR2 reads SMNVEV (reference sequence). The CDR3 consists of 18 residues. Trimming at V came to 4 bases and at J to 7 bases, leaving 20 bases not matched to a gene. Here the CDR3 reads CASSYHVPGQGPRDEQYV. The CDR3 DNA is TGTGCCAGCAGTTATCACGTCCCGGGACAGGGACCAAGGGATGAGCAGTACGTC.

Remarks on this clone: A junction end diverges from the germline sequence, so it may reflect a read error. The chain uses TRBV10-3 and TRBJ1-2; no definite D call. The CDR3 has 12 amino acids. Germline CDR1 and CDR2: ENHRY and SYGVKD. This chain's CDR3 is CGIGRENYGYTF. CDR3 DNA sequence: TGTGGCATCGGGCGAGAAAACTATGGCTACACCTTC.

The rearrangement joins TRBV5-4 to TRBJ1-2; D is undetermined. The CDR3 is 14 amino acids. Trimming took off 0 bases at V and 2 bases at J, with 8 bases between the two ends. Germline V CDR1 and CDR2: SGHNT, YYREEE (reference sequence). The CDR3 sequence is CASSLGERNYGYTF. The CDR3 region has the DNA TGTGCCAGCAGCTTGGGCGAGAGAAACTATGGCTACACCTTC.

The chain recombines TRBV2 with TRBJ2-3; the match to TRBD1 covers 9 bases. After removal of 6 bases from V and 6 bases from J, the junction contained 10 bases not matched to a gene. The CDR3 covers 15 residues. The germline gives CDR1 SNHLY, CDR2 FYNNEI. CDR3 DNA sequence: TGTGCCAGCAGCCCTACGACTGACAGGGGGGATACGCAGTATTTT. The encoded protein is CASSPTTDRGDTQYF.

The V gene is TRBV7-2, the J gene TRBJ1-5; TRBD1 matches 7 bases. Trimming cost V 1 base and J 4 bases; bases outside gene matches: 7. The V gene's germline CDR1 is SGHTA and CDR2 FQGNSA. The CDR3 runs to 16 residues. The CDR3 DNA reads TGTGCCAGCAGCTTAGGCCCCAGGGGGGCAAATCAGCCCCAGCATTTT. The encoded protein is CASSLGPRGANQPQHF.

The chain recombines TRBV9 with TRBJ2-2; D remains ambiguous. The length of the CDR3 is 16 residues. The V end was cut by 0 bases, the J end by 0 bases, with 9 bases between. Germline-derived CDR1 and CDR2 are SGDLS and YYNGEE. The CDR3 bases are TGTGCCAGCAGCGTAGGAAACACCGCGAACACCGGGGAGCTGTTTTTT. Its protein product is CASSVGNTANTGELFF.

This clone showed up just once. CDR3 nucleotides: TGTGCCAGCAGTTTTACGGGATTGTCCTACGAGCAGTACGTC. Amino acids: CASSFTGLSYEQYV. The chain links TRBV6-6 to TRBJ2-7; weak D call: TRBD2 (5 bases). V lost 4 bases, J lost 1 base, and 11 bases lay in between. The germline V gene encodes CDR1 MNHNY and CDR2 SVGAGI (reference sequence). This CDR3 is 14 amino acids long.

The chain's CDR3 is CASKTSRRFEKLFF. The CDR3 DNA follows: TGTGCCAGCAAAACGTCTAGGAGGTTTGAAAAACTGTTTTTT. The chain combines TRBV6-1 with TRBJ1-4; D is uncertain. CDR1 is MNHNS and CDR2 is SASEGT in the germline V gene. The CDR3 is 14 residues long. V was trimmed by 7 bases and J by 7 bases, leaving 16 bases between them.

This chain connects TRBV19 to TRBJ1-2, with D possibly matching TRBD1 (6 bases). Trimming removed 7 bases at V and 5 bases at J, with 17 bases between. Germline V lookup: CDR1 LNHDA, CDR2 SQIVND (reference sequence). CDR3 length: 14 amino acids. In nucleotides, the CDR3 is TGTGCCAGTACTCCCGTGACAGGAGATTATGGCTACACCTTC. Its translation: CASTPVTGDYGYTF.

V usage is TRBV9 and J usage is TRBJ1-1, with 8 bases identical to TRBD1. The CDR3 runs to 16 residues. After removal of 4 bases from V and 0 bases from J, the junction contained 8 bases not matched to a gene. Per germline, CDR1 SGDLS and CDR2 YYNGEE. This chain's CDR3 is CASSRTGGRMNTEAFF. The CDR3 region has the DNA TGTGCCAGCAGCCGAACAGGGGGAAGAATGAACACTGAAGCTTTCTTT.

This rearrangement joins TRBV19 to TRBJ1-5, with D possibly TRBD1 on 6 matching bases. V was shortened by 5 bases and J by 5 bases, with 19 bases between the two germline ends. The CDR3 contains 16 residues. The V gene's germline CDR1 is LNHDA and CDR2 SQIVND (reference sequence). This chain's CDR3 is CASSPTLLGAHQPQHF. CDR3 nucleotides: TGTGCCAGTAGTCCTACCCTATTGGGGGCCCATCAGCCCCAGCATTTT.

The chain couples TRBV29-1 to TRBJ2-7, with 12 bases aligning to TRBD2. Germline trimming cut 7 bases from V and 6 bases from J; bases unmatched to any gene: 13. The CDR3 has 15 amino acids. Germline CDR1 is SQVTM and CDR2 is ANQGSEA. For the CDR3, the DNA is TGCAGCGCCCGGACCCCACTAGCGGGGGGCGGCGAGCAGTACTTC. Amino acid sequence: CSARTPLAGGGEQYF.

This chain joins TRBV7-9 and TRBJ1-2; D is perhaps TRBD1 (5 bases). V lost 1 base to trimming and J lost 8 bases, with 8 bases between them. The CDR3 spans 12 residues. Germline loops: CDR1 SEHNR, CDR2 FQNEAQ (reference sequence). The chain's CDR3 is CASSLGGDGYTF. In DNA, the CDR3 is TGTGCCAGCAGCTTAGGGGGGGACGGCTACACCTTC.

The chain employs TRBV2 and TRBJ2-3; no definite D call. This CDR3 is built from 13 residues. V dropped 8 bases and J dropped 0 bases, with 9 bases sitting between them. Germline CDR1 reads SNHLY; CDR2 reads FYNNEI. CDR3 nucleotides: TGTGCCAGCGAGCCCATTAGCACAGATACGCAGTATTTT. Translated: CASEPISTDTQYF.

This clone has just one count. The rearrangement links TRBV5-4 to TRBJ2-7; TRBD1 agrees at 7 bases. The CDR3 spans 15 residues. The junction had 10 bases not matched to a gene; V was cut back by 4 bases and J by 3 bases. Germline V gene lookup returns CDR1 SGHNT and CDR2 YYREEE (reference sequence). The CDR3 sequence is CASSAGTETFYEQYF. CDR3 nucleotide sequence: TGTGCCAGCAGCGCCGGGACAGAGACCTTCTACGAGCAGTACTTC.

This clone was picked up one time. The CDR3 is CAINSGTSGRASTDTQYF. The CDR3 DNA reads as TGTGCCATCAACTCCGGGACTAGCGGGAGGGCTAGCACAGATACGCAGTATTTT. The chain carries TRBV10-3 and TRBJ2-3, with TRBD2 identical over 16 bases. J gave up 0 bases and V 7 bases, and 7 bases lay outside the gene matches. The CDR3 runs to 18 residues. Germline V gene lookup returns CDR1 ENHRY and CDR2 SYGVKD.

The rearrangement uses TRBV12-1 and TRBJ2-1; the table gives TRBD2 as D, unverified against the DNA. TRBV12-1 is flagged as a pseudogene. This CDR3 spans 11 amino acids. The CDR3 nucleotides read TGTGCCAGGGATTGCTGGCGGGAACGGTTCTTC. Its protein is CARDCWRERFF.

V usage is TRBV9 and J usage is TRBJ1-2; 9 bases are a match to TRBD1. J was trimmed by 3 bases and V by 3 bases; bases with no gene match: 3. Germline V lookup: CDR1 SGDLS, CDR2 YYNGEE. The CDR3 contains 14 residues. The CDR3 spells CASSAGQGYYGYTF. CDR3 nucleotide sequence: TGTGCCAGCAGCGCGGGACAGGGCTACTATGGCTACACCTTC. Looking up the rest from reference TRBV9 and TRBJ1-2 gives the full variable domain: DSGVTQTPKHLITATGQRVTLRCSPRSGDLSVYWYQQSLDQGLQFLIQYYNGEERAKGNILERFSAQQFPDLHSELNLSSLELGDSALYFCASSAGQGYYGYTFGSGTRLTVV.

This clone was observed once. This rearrangement joins TRBV19 to TRBJ2-1; D remains unclear. The CDR3 runs 12 residues. V lost 3 bases and J lost 6, with 6 bases in between. Germline V CDR1 and CDR2: LNHDA, SQIVND (reference sequence). The CDR3 nucleotides read TGTGCCAGTAGTATCTTCCCCAATGAGCAGTTCTTC. This gives the protein CASSIFPNEQFF. The variable domain in full, completed from reference TRBV19 and TRBJ2-1, reads DGGITQSPKYLFRKEGQNVTLSCEQNLNHDAMYWYRQDPGQGLRLIYYSQIVNDFQKGDIAEGYSVSREKKESFPLTVTSAQKNPTAFYLCASSIFPNEQFFGPGTRLTVL.

The V call is TRBV15, the J call TRBJ2-3; 9 nucleotides align to TRBD2. The CDR3 totals 15 residues. Germline lookup yields CDR1 LNHNV and CDR2 YYDKDF (reference sequence). Losses at the gene ends were 8 bases for V and 4 bases for J; bases not matched to a gene: 10. The CDR3 nucleotides are TGTGCCACCTCGGCGGGTAGCGGGAGCTCAGATACGCAGTATTTT. It yields the protein CATSAGSGSSDTQYF.

J is TRBJ1-1 and V is TRBV4-1, with D tentatively TRBD1 (5 bases). Germline V lookup: CDR1 MGHRA, CDR2 YSYEKL. Deletions cut 1 base from V and 6 bases from J, with 12 bases between. This CDR3 comprises 14 residues. CDR3 nucleotide sequence: TGCGCCAGCAGCCAAGGGGGCGCGGCGGCTGAAGCTTTCTTT. This translates into CASSQGGAAAEAFF.

This chain joins TRBV5-4 and TRBJ2-7; D is uncertain. This CDR3 spans 11 amino acids. The germline V gene has CDR1 SGHNT and CDR2 YYREEE (reference sequence). CDR3 protein: CVTSSPYEQYF. In nucleotides, the CDR3 is TGTGTCACGAGTAGTCCCTACGAGCAGTACTTC.

The CDR3 sequence is CASSVAGGTGRFDTEAFF. The CDR3 region has the DNA TGTGCCAGCAGCGTGGCCGGCGGGACAGGCCGTTTTGACACTGAAGCTTTCTTT. This sequence joins TRBV9 and TRBJ1-1, with TRBD1 matching over 8 bases. This CDR3 contains 18 residues. V was clipped by 2 bases and J by 3 bases; unmatched bases: 15. The germline gives CDR1 SGDLS, CDR2 YYNGEE. Drawing the rest from reference TRBV9 and TRBJ1-1, the complete variable domain is DSGVTQTPKHLITATGQRVTLRCSPRSGDLSVYWYQQSLDQGLQFLIQYYNGEERAKGNILERFSAQQFPDLHSELNLSSLELGDSALYFCASSVAGGTGRFDTEAFFGQGTRLTVV.

V is TRBV7-7 and J is TRBJ2-3, with a possible D match to TRBD1 (5 bases). The V gene's germline CDR1 is SSHAT and CDR2 FNYEAQ (reference sequence). V was clipped by 5 bases and J by 4 bases, with 16 bases between them. CDR3 length: 15 amino acids. The CDR3 here is CASSPLGAPADTQYF. The CDR3 bases are TGTGCCAGCAGCCCGTTAGGGGCGCCGGCAGATACGCAGTATTTT. The variable domain in full, with the rest retrieved from reference TRBV7-7 and TRBJ2-3, is GAGVSQSPRYKVTKRGQDVTLRCDPISSHATLYWYQQALGQGPEFLTYFNYEAQPDKSGLPSDRFSAERPEGSISTLTIQRTEQRDSAMYRCASSPLGAPADTQYFGPGTRLTVL.

V and J are TRBV19 and TRBJ2-3, with 10 bases that match TRBD2. The germline CDR1 and CDR2 sequences are LNHDA and SQIVND (reference sequence). This CDR3 has 16 residues. V lost 3 bases to trimming and J lost 2 bases; unmatched junction nucleotides: 5. The CDR3: CASSILAGATTDTQYF. The CDR3 coding sequence is TGTGCCAGTAGTATCCTAGCGGGGGCCACCACAGATACGCAGTATTTT.

This chain uses TRBV7-7 with TRBJ2-5; the D is unclear. Deletions cut 5 bases from V and 3 bases from J, with 10 bases between. The CDR3 has 13 amino acids. CDR1 and CDR2 (germline): SSHAT, FNYEAQ (reference sequence). CDR3 coding DNA: TGTGCCAGCAGCGCGTATTTCAAAGAGACCCAGTACTTC. As protein: CASSAYFKETQYF.

The rearrangement uses TRBV7-9 and TRBJ1-4; D uncertain. Per germline, CDR1 SEHNR and CDR2 FQNEAQ (reference sequence). The germline V and J ends were trimmed by 3 bases and 8 bases, with 4 bases remaining between them. This CDR3 is 11 amino acids long. As DNA, the CDR3 is TGTGCCAGCAGCTTTAGCGAAAAACTGTTTTTT. As protein: CASSFSEKLFF.

The chain recombines TRBV19 with TRBJ2-2; 11 bases line up with TRBD2. Germline lookup yields CDR1 LNHDA and CDR2 SQIVND (reference sequence). The CDR3 has 18 amino acids. Germline trimming cut 3 bases from V and 1 base from J; bases unmatched to any gene: 7. Here the CDR3 reads CASSIRGLAAGNTGELFF. The CDR3 DNA reads as TGTGCCAGTAGTATCCGGGGACTAGCGGCCGGGAACACCGGGGAGCTGTTTTTT. Complete variable domain (other parts from reference TRBV19 and TRBJ2-2): DGGITQSPKYLFRKEGQNVTLSCEQNLNHDAMYWYRQDPGQGLRLIYYSQIVNDFQKGDIAEGYSVSREKKESFPLTVTSAQKNPTAFYLCASSIRGLAAGNTGELFFGEGSRLTVL.